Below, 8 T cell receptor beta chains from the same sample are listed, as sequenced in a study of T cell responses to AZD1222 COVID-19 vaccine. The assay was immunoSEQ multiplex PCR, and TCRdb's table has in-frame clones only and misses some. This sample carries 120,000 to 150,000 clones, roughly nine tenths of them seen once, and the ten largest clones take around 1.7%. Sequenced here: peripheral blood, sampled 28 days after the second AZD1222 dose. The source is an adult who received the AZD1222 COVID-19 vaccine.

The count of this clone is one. This CDR3 is CASSYSSSSYNEQFF. The CDR3 DNA reads as TGTGCCAGCAGCTATAGCAGTAGCTCCTACAATGAGCAGTTCTTC. The V gene is TRBV7-3, the J gene TRBJ2-1; D is undetermined. The V end lost 4 bases, the J end lost 0 bases, and 10 bases lay between the germline ends. Germline V gene data show CDR1 as SGHTA and CDR2 as FQGTGA. CDR3 length equals 15 residues. Full variable domain (rest looked up from reference TRBV7-3 and TRBJ2-1): GAGVSQTPSNKVTEKGKYVELRCDPISGHTALYWYRQSLGQGPEFLIYFQGTGAADDSGLPNDRFFAVRPEGSVSTLKIQRTERGDSAVYLCASSYSSSSYNEQFFGPGTRLTVL.

The CDR3 coding sequence is TGTGCCAGCAGTTCGATGTCGACCTACGAGCAGTACTTC. It is translated as CASSSMSTYEQYF. The chain carries TRBV6-2 or TRBV6-3 and TRBJ2-7; D is ambiguous. Germline assignment: CDR1 MNHEY and CDR2 SVGEGT. This CDR3 is built from 13 residues. The ends were cut back, 4 bases at V and 2 bases at J, with 9 bases in the middle.

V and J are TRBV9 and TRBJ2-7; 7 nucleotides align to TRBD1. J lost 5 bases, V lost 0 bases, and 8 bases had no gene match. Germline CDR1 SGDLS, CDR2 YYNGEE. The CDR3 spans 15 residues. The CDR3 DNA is TGTGCCAGCAGCGTAGTGGGCACAGGGGACGACGAGCAGTACTTC. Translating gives CASSVVGTGDDEQYF.

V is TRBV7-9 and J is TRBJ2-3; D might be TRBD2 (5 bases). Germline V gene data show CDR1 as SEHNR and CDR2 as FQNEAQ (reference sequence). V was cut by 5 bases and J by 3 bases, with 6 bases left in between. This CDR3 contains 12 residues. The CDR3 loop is CASSRGTDTQYF. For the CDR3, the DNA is TGTGCCAGCAGCCGCGGGACAGATACGCAGTATTTT. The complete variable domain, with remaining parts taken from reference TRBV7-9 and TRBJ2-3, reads DTGVSQNPRHKITKRGQNVTFRCDPISEHNRLYWYRQTLGQGPEFLTYFQNEAQLEKSRLLSDRFSAERPKGSFSTLEIQRTEQGDSAMYLCASSRGTDTQYFGPGTRLTVL.

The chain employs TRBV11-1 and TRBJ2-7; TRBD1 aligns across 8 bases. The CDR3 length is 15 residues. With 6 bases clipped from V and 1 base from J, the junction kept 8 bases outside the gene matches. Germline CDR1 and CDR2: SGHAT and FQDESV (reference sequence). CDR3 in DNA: TGTGCCAGCAGGCAAGGACAGGGTGGATCCTACGAGCAGTACTTC. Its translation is CASRQGQGGSYEQYF.

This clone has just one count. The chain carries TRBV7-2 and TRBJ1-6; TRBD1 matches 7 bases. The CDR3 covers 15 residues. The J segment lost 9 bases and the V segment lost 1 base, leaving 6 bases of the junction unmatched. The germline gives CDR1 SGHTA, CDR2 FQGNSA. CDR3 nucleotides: TGTGCCAGCAGCTTAGATCCGAGACAGGGTTCACCCCTCCACTTT. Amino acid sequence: CASSLDPRQGSPLHF.

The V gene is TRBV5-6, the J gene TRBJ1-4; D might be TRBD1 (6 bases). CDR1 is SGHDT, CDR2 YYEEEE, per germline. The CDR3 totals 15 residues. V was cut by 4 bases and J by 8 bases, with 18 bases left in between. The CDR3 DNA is TGTGCCAGCAGCGGACTACAGGGACTGGGGGAAAAACTGTTTTTT. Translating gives CASSGLQGLGEKLFF.

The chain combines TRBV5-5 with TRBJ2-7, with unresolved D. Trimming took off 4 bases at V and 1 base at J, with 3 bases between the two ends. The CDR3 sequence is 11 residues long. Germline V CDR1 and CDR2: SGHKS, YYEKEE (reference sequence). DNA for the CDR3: TGTGCCAGCAGCCGGTCCTACGAGCAGTACTTC. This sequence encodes CASSRSYEQYF.